The clone carrying this T cell receptor (beta chain) was counted ten times or more. Its specificity is not known. CDR1 and CDR2 from the germline V gene are SGHTA and FQGNSA. Trimming pared 5 bases from V and 1 base from J, leaving 12 bases between. The CDR3 contains 15 residues. This sample is part of a study of T cells after yellow fever vaccination. The study, taken as a whole, reports: The secondary response was weaker but peaked faster, day 5 versus 15. Clones that expanded after primary vaccination mostly reappeared after the booster (just under 98% CD4, approximately 85% CD8).

Template-switching 5'RACE yielded the TCR cDNA; a universal primer site and UMIs were added in the process. TCRdb independently ran MiXCR on the 5' RACE reads; one entry per CDR3 protein. The top ten hold under 20% of the sample, which has 200,000 to 300,000 distinct CDR3 sequences, 3.6% seen once. This sample comprised PBMCs, obtained 15 days after the yellow fever booster vaccination. The clonotype was recovered from a man aged 18 to 35 who received the YFV17D yellow fever vaccine. The chain joins TRBV7-2 to TRBJ1-5; the D gene is possibly TRBD1 (6 bases). The CDR3 protein is CASSTQGVSNQPQHF. Written as DNA, the CDR3 is TGTGCCAGCAGCACACAGGGAGTAAGCAATCAGCCCCAGCATTTT.